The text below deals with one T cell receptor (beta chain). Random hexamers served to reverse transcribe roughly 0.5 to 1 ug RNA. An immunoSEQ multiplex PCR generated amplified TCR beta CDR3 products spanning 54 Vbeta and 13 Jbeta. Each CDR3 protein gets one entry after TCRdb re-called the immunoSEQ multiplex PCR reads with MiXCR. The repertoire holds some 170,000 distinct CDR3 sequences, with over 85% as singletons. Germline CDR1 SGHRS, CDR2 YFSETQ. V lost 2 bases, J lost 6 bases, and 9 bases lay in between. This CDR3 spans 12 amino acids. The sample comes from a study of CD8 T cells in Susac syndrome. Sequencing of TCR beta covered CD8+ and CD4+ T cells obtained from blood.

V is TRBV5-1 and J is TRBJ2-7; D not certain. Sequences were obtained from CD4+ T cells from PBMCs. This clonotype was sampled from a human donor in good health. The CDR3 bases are TGCGCCAGCAGCTTCGTGGGCGGCGAGCAGTACTTC. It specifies CASSFVGGEQYF.